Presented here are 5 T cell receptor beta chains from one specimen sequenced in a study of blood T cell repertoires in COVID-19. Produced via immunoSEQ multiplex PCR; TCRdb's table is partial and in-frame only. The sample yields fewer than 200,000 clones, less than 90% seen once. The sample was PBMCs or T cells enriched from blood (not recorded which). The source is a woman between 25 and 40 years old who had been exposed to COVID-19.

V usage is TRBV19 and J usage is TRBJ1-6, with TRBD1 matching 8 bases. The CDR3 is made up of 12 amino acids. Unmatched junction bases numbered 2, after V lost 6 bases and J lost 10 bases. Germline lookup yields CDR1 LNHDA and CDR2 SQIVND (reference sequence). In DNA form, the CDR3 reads TGTGCCAGTAGCACAGGGGGGTCACCCCTCCACTTT. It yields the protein CASSTGGSPLHF.

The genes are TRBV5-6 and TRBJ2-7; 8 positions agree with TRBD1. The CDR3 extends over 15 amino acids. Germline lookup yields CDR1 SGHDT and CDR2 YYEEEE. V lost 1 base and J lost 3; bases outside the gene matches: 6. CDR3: CASSLRGQGHYEQYF. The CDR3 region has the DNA TGTGCCAGCAGCTTGAGAGGACAGGGCCACTACGAGCAGTACTTC.

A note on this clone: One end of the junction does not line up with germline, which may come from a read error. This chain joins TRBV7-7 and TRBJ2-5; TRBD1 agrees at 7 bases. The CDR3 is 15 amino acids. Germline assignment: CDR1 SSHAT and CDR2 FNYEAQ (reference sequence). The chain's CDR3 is CASSTRQGGRETQYF. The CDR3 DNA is TGTGCTAGCAGCACAAGACAGGGTGGGCGAGAGACCCAGTACTTC.

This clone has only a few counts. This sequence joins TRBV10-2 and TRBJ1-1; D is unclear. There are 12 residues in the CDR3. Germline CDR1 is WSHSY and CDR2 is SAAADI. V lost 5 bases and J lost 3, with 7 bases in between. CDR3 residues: CASSLHDTEAFF. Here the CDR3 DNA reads TGCGCCAGCAGTTTACATGACACTGAAGCTTTCTTT.

The CDR3 DNA sequence: TGTGCCAGCAGCCACCAGGACAGGGAAGCTTTCTTT. This gives the protein CASSHQDREAFF. This rearrangement joins TRBV3-1 (or the pseudogene TRBV3-2) to TRBJ1-1, with 7 bases that match TRBD1. V gave up 3 bases and J gave up 8 bases; unmatched junction bases: 3. CDR1 and CDR2 from the germline V gene are LGHDT and YNNKEL (reference sequence). The CDR3 covers 12 residues.